This T cell receptor (beta chain) derives from a study of T-cell memory formation after mild COVID-19. Via MiXCR, TCRdb re-called the 5' RACE reads, giving one row per CDR3 protein. This table holds 130,000 to 150,000 distinct CDR3 sequences, around 5.8% found once. Trimming removed 0 bases at V and 2 bases at J, with 10 bases between. The CDR3 consists of 15 residues. Germline V CDR1 and CDR2: KGHSH, LQKENI. This clonotype was seen a few times. The TCR sequence derives from an adult woman who had mild COVID-19 (a few samples of this study predate the infection). Cell type and time point are not known. What was sequenced was PBMCs or a T cell subset sorted from them (not recorded which). The chain is built from TRBV18 and TRBJ1-2; D is possibly TRBD1 (5 bases). CDR3 region: CASSPPRRGNYGYTF. The DNA of the CDR3 is TGTGCCAGCTCACCACCGAGGAGGGGAAACTATGGCTACACCTTC.